Below, 8 T cell receptor beta chains from the same sample are listed, as sequenced in a study. TCRdb re-called the RT-PCR reads with MiXCR, one entry per CDR3 protein. This table has about 680,000 distinct CDR3 sequences, over 12% appearing once. Material: memory CD4+ T cells from blood. These receptors were collected from a female donor in good health, serving as a healthy control.

In this sample, this clonotype turned up a few times. The CDR3 bases are TGTGCCAGCAGCCCCCCAGCGGGTGAAAAACTGTTTTTT. Translated, it gives CASSPPAGEKLFF. This chain uses TRBV9 with TRBJ1-4; D unresolved. The CDR3 spans 13 residues. V shed 4 bases and J shed 7 bases, with 11 bases lying between them. The germline CDR1 and CDR2 sequences are SGDLS and YYNGEE.

This clonotype occurred a few times. V is TRBV20-1 and J is TRBJ2-7; the D is unclear. CDR3 size: 14 residues. V lost 3 bases and J 0 bases, leaving 12 bases between the germline ends. CDR1 and CDR2 (germline): DFQATT, SNEGSKA (reference sequence). The CDR3 region is CSASNREISYEQYF. In DNA form, the CDR3 reads TGCAGTGCTAGTAACAGAGAGATCTCCTACGAGCAGTACTTC.

J is TRBJ1-1 and V is TRBV15; D unresolved. The germline V gene has CDR1 LNHNV and CDR2 YYDKDF (reference sequence). This CDR3 comprises 14 residues. V lost 0 bases and J 0 bases, leaving 5 bases between the germline ends. The CDR3 bases are TGTGCCACCAGCAGAGATTCGCTGAACACTGAAGCTTTCTTT. Its protein product is CATSRDSLNTEAFF.

The chain couples TRBV19 to TRBJ2-3, with D unresolved. With 8 bases removed from V and 3 bases from J, the gap between germline ends came to 3 bases. The germline V gene has CDR1 LNHDA and CDR2 SQIVND (reference sequence). The CDR3 extends over 10 amino acids. CDR3 DNA: TGTGCCAGTGGGACAGATACGCAGTATTTT. It codes for CASGTDTQYF.

This clonotype was seen more than once but under ten times. This chain uses TRBV5-1 with TRBJ2-2; D is ambiguous. CDR3 length: 15 amino acids. V gave up 0 bases and J gave up 3 bases, with 9 bases separating them. Looked up from germline, CDR1 is SGHRS and CDR2 is YFSETQ. The CDR3 is CASSLDGSYTGELFF. The DNA for the CDR3 is TGCGCCAGCAGCTTGGATGGTAGCTACACCGGGGAGCTGTTTTTT.

The V and J genes are TRBV28 and TRBJ2-4, with D uncertain. The V gene lost 5 bases and the J gene lost 0 bases, with 11 bases spanning the gap. There are 15 residues in the CDR3. Germline CDR1 reads MDHEN; CDR2 reads SYDVKM. The CDR3 spells CASSGSGLAKNIQYF. In DNA, the CDR3 is TGTGCCAGCAGTGGGTCCGGCCTAGCCAAAAACATTCAGTACTTC.

This sequence joins TRBV10-2 and TRBJ2-1, with D tentatively TRBD1 (5 bases). Per germline, CDR1 WSHSY and CDR2 SAAADI. The V and J ends lost 5 bases and 5 bases respectively, with 10 bases between them. This CDR3 has 13 residues. The CDR3 DNA follows: TGCGCCAGCAGTTCTCAGGGTCACAATGAGCAGTTCTTC. Protein: CASSSQGHNEQFF.

This clonotype was counted between two and nine times. The V gene is TRBV12-3 or TRBV12-4, the J gene TRBJ1-3; D is perhaps TRBD1 (5 bases). The CDR3 contains 14 residues. Trimming removed 5 bases from V and 3 bases from J, with 11 bases in between. The CDR3 DNA reads TGTGCCAGCAGTAGGGGAGTAGGTGGAAACACCATATATTTT. Its protein is CASSRGVGGNTIYF.